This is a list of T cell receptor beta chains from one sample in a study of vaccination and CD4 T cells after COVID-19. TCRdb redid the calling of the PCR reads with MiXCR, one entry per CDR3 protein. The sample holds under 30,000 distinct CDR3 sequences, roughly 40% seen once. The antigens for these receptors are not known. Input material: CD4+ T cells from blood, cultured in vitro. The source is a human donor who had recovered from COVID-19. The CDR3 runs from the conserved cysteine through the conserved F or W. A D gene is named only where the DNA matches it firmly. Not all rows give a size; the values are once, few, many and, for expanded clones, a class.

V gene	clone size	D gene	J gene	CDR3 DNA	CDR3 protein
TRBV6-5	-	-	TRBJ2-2	TGTGCCAGCAGTTACGGCCTGGCCGGGGAGCTGTTTTTT	CASSYGLAGELFF
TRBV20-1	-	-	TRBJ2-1	TGCAGTGCTAGAGCCAATTTAGGTGAGCAGTTCTTC	CSARANLGEQFF
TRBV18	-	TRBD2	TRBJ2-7	TGTGCCAGCTCACTCACACCCTCGCTAGCGGTCCTGGACGAGCAGTACTTC	CASSLTPSLAVLDEQYF
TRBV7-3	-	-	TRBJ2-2	TGTGCCAGCAGCTCCCAGGGATTCACCGGGGAGCTGTTTTTT	CASSSQGFTGELFF
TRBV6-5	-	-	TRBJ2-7	TGTGCCAGCAGTTACGGGCAGGGGCCCTACGAGCAGTACTTC	CASSYGQGPYEQYF
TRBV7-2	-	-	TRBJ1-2	TGTGCCAGCAGCTTGTCGCGGACCGGCGGCTACACCTTC	CASSLSRTGGYTF
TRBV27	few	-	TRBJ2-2	TGTGCCAGCAGCCAACAATGGGGGAGCGGGGAGCTGTTTTTT	CASSQQWGSGELFF
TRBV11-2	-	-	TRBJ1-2	TGTGCCAGCAGCCTTCCCAACTATGGCTACACCTTC	CASSLPNYGYTF
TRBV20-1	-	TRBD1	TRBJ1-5	TGCAGTGCTAGTACAGGGGGAGATCAGCCCCAGCATTTT	CSASTGGDQPQHF
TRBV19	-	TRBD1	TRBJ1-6	TGTGCCAGTAGTATCAGGGGGCGCCGTGTGAATTCACCCCTCCACTTT	CASSIRGRRVNSPLHF
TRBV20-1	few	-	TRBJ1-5	TGCAGTGCTAAGAGGGGCAGTTTGAAGCCCCAGCATTTT	CSAKRGSLKPQHF
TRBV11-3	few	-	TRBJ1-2	TGTGCCAGCAGCTTACGCCACGGTGGCTACACCTTC	CASSLRHGGYTF
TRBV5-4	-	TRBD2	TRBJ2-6	TGTGCCAGCAGCCCGGCGGGAGCTGGGGCCAACGTCCTGACTTTC	CASSPAGAGANVLTF
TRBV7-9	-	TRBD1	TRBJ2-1	TGTGCCAGCAGCTTTTCGACCGGGACAGTCTTCAATGAGCAGTTCTTC	CASSFSTGTVFNEQFF
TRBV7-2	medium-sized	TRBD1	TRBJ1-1	TGTGCCAGCAGCTTAGCGTGGGGACAGGGGAACACTGAAGCTTTCTTT	CASSLAWGQGNTEAFF
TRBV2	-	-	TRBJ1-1	TGTGCCACCGGGGTGGAGCGGGACACTGAAGCTTTCTTT	CATGVERDTEAFF
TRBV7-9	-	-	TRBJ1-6	TGTGCCAGCAGCCCAGCAGGGAGGGTCGTCGGGCAGCTTTCACCCCTCCACTTT	CASSPAGRVVGQLSPLHF
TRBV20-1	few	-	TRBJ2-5	TGCAGTGCTAGATACTTCGGGAGAGGTACGGAGACCCAGTACTTC	CSARYFGRGTETQYF
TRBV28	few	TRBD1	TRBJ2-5	TGTGCCAGCAGTTTTGCGTCGACAGGGGAAGAGACCCAGTACTTC	CASSFASTGEETQYF
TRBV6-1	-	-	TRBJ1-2	TGTGCCAGCAGGGAGTTCAGGACTAACTATGGCTACACCTTC	CASREFRTNYGYTF
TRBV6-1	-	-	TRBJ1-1	TGTGCCAGCAGTGAAGACGGACGCTGGGGAGCTTTCTTT	CASSEDGRWGAFF
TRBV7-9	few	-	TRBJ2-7	TGTGCCAGCAGTCACGCCGAGTACGAGCAGTACTTC	CASSHAEYEQYF
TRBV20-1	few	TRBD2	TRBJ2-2	TGCAGTGCTAGAGATGCGTCTAGCGGGAGAGCCGGGGAGCTGTTTTTT	CSARDASSGRAGELFF
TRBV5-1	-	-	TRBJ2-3	TGCGCCAGCAGCTCAAACACAGATACGCAGTATTTT	CASSSNTDTQYF
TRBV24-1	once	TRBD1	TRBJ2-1	TGTGCCACCAGTGATCGACGACAGGGGGCTCGCAATGAGCAGTTCTTC	CATSDRRQGARNEQFF